Each of the 22 T cell receptor beta chains below was sequenced from the same sample in a study of blood T cell repertoires in COVID-19. The repertoire was sequenced with immunoSEQ multiplex PCR; TCRdb's copy has only in-frame clones and lacks some. The sample contains about 370,000 clones, 75% to 90% of which appear only once. The sequenced sample was PBMCs or T cells enriched from blood (not recorded which). All receptors come from a man aged 18 to 30 who had recovered from COVID-19.

V is TRBV9 and J is TRBJ2-7, with 11 bases that match TRBD1. CDR1 and CDR2 (germline): SGDLS, YYNGEE. V trimming: 3 bases; J trimming: 5 bases; junction bases outside the gene matches: 4. This CDR3 has 14 amino acids. Written as DNA, the CDR3 is TGTGCCAGCAGCGACGGGACAGGGGGTAACGAGCAGTACTTC. It specifies CASSDGTGGNEQYF.

The chain couples TRBV14 to TRBJ1-5; D gene ambiguous. Germline CDR1 and CDR2: SGHDN and FVKESK. Deletions cut 1 base from V and 5 bases from J, with 6 bases between. The CDR3 is 13 residues long. The DNA of the CDR3 is TGTGCCAGCAGCCAAGGGGCCTATCAGCCCCAGCATTTT. This gives the protein CASSQGAYQPQHF.

This clone was observed a single time. The V and J genes are TRBV4-1 and TRBJ2-5; TRBD2 aligns across 11 bases. V shed 4 bases and J 5 bases; nucleotides not matched to a gene: 3. This CDR3 has 14 amino acids. Germline CDR1 is MGHRA and CDR2 is YSYEKL. CDR3 protein: CASSLAGGQETQYF. The CDR3, as DNA: TGCGCCAGCAGCCTAGCGGGGGGGCAGGAGACCCAGTACTTC.

The gene calls are TRBV28 and TRBJ2-4, with 7 positions matching TRBD2. The CDR3 loop spans 14 amino acids. J lost 1 base, V lost 5 bases, and 2 bases had no gene match. Germline assignment: CDR1 MDHEN and CDR2 SYDVKM. CDR3: CASSAGGAKNIQYF. In DNA, the CDR3 is TGTGCCAGCAGTGCCGGGGGGGCCAAAAACATTCAGTACTTC.

The chain employs TRBV29-1 and TRBJ1-4; D uncertain. CDR1 is SQVTM and CDR2 is ANQGSEA in the germline V gene. V lost 4 bases, J lost 8 bases, and 23 bases lay in between. This CDR3 region has 16 residues. The CDR3 here is CSVVGYRVPTEEKLFF. The DNA for the CDR3 is TGCAGCGTTGTTGGTTACCGGGTCCCTACGGAAGAAAAACTGTTTTTT.

The rearrangement links TRBV7-9 to TRBJ2-7; possible D gene TRBD2, 6 bases. The CDR3 runs to 12 residues. The V end was cut by 5 bases, the J end by 4 bases, with 9 bases between. CDR1 is SEHNR and CDR2 is FQNEAQ in the germline V gene (reference sequence). The CDR3 region has the DNA TGTGCCAGCAGCCCCCGGGGGTACGAGCAGTACTTC. Translation gives CASSPRGYEQYF.

This clone appeared a single time. The chain links TRBV19 to TRBJ1-5, with TRBD1 as a possible D gene (6 bases). The CDR3 extends over 16 amino acids. Trimming pared 7 bases from V and 3 bases from J, leaving 19 bases between. In germline, CDR1 is LNHDA, CDR2 SQIVND (reference sequence). CDR3 in amino acids: CASKYSSGGPNQPQHF. DNA of the CDR3: TGTGCCAGTAAATATTCGTCGGGGGGCCCCAATCAGCCCCAGCATTTT.

This chain joins TRBV27 and TRBJ2-3, with 9 bases that match TRBD2. V shed 3 bases and J 2 bases; nucleotides not matched to a gene: 6. The CDR3 has 16 residues. Germline loops: CDR1 MNHEY, CDR2 SMNVEV (reference sequence). In DNA, the CDR3 is TGTGCCAGCAGTTTCGGAAGCGGGGGGAACACAGATACGCAGTATTTT. This sequence encodes CASSFGSGGNTDTQYF.

The chain has TRBV5-1 and TRBJ2-1, with a possible D match to TRBD1 (6 bases). V lost 2 bases, J lost 8 bases, and 14 bases lay in between. This CDR3 spans 14 amino acids. Per germline, CDR1 SGHRS and CDR2 YFSETQ. This CDR3 reads CASSLGGNRDEQFF. Written as DNA, the CDR3 is TGCGCCAGCAGCTTAGGGGGAAATCGTGATGAGCAGTTCTTC.

V gene TRBV7-3 combines with J gene TRBJ2-5, with 12 bases matching TRBD2. Unmatched junction bases numbered 10, after V lost 2 bases and J lost 3 bases. Per the germline V gene, CDR1 is SGHTA and CDR2 is FQGTGA. CDR3 size: 18 residues. CDR3 region: CASSLFASGGAPEETQYF. CDR3 sequence (DNA): TGTGCCAGCAGCTTATTTGCTAGCGGGGGGGCGCCTGAAGAGACCCAGTACTTC.

This clone has only one observation. This chain connects TRBV7-3 to TRBJ2-1, with D tentatively TRBD2 (6 bases). The CDR3 extends over 15 amino acids. Germline values: CDR1 SGHTA, CDR2 FQGTGA. V lost 5 bases and J 7 bases, leaving 18 bases between the germline ends. Here the CDR3 DNA reads TGTGCCAGCAGCCATTATCCGGGAGTTGGGAATGAGCAGTTCTTC. Residues: CASSHYPGVGNEQFF.

The chain combines TRBV7-2 with TRBJ2-5; 7 bases map to TRBD1. The V and J ends lost 4 bases and 5 bases, in that order; junction bases with no gene match: 10. Per the germline V gene, CDR1 is SGHTA and CDR2 is FQGNSA. This CDR3 contains 15 residues. CDR3 nucleotide sequence: TGTGCCAGCAGCTCAAGGACAGGCCGGGGCGAGACCCAGTACTTC. Its translation: CASSSRTGRGETQYF.

The chain links TRBV5-6 to TRBJ2-5, with 7 nucleotides matching TRBD1. Germline V gene data show CDR1 as SGHDT and CDR2 as YYEEEE. J was trimmed by 1 base and V by 6 bases; bases with no gene match: 6. The CDR3 runs 14 residues. The CDR3 here is CASMAGGPQETQYF. The DNA for the CDR3 is TGTGCCAGCATGGCAGGGGGACCCCAAGAGACCCAGTACTTC.

The chain recombines TRBV12-3 or TRBV12-4 with TRBJ2-5; D is unclear. This CDR3 spans 13 amino acids. Trimming shortened V by 5 bases and J by 2 bases, and 9 bases separated the two germline ends. The CDR3 region has the DNA TGTGCCAGCAGTGACGACTGGCAAGAGACCCAGTACTTC. Translation: CASSDDWQETQYF.

The V and J genes are TRBV3-1 (or the pseudogene TRBV3-2) and TRBJ2-5; D is perhaps TRBD2 (6 bases). The V end was cut by 2 bases, the J end by 2 bases, with 9 bases between. The CDR3 runs to 14 residues. Germline V gives CDR1 LGHDT, CDR2 YNNKEL (reference sequence). The CDR3 spells CASSQTGVQETQYF. The CDR3 nucleotides read TGTGCCAGCAGCCAAACGGGGGTACAAGAGACCCAGTACTTC.

The chain is built from TRBV2 and TRBJ1-1; the D is unclear. V lost 6 bases, J lost 1 base, and 9 bases lay in between. The CDR3 sequence is 13 residues long. The germline V gene has CDR1 SNHLY and CDR2 FYNNEI. The CDR3, as DNA: TGTGCCAGCAGGGACTTGGCGAACACTGAAGCTTTCTTT. As protein: CASRDLANTEAFF.

V usage is TRBV5-4 and J usage is TRBJ1-3; 9 positions agree with TRBD1. The V and J ends lost 1 base and 8 bases, in that order; junction bases with no gene match: 4. The CDR3 has 14 residues. Germline V gives CDR1 SGHNT, CDR2 YYREEE (reference sequence). The CDR3 sequence is CASSLSGQGHTIYF. The CDR3 DNA follows: TGTGCCAGCAGCTTGTCGGGACAGGGTCACACCATATATTTT.

The chain recombines TRBV5-1 with TRBJ1-2, with TRBD1 matching 7 bases. V trimming: 4 bases; J trimming: 6 bases; junction bases outside the gene matches: 6. The CDR3 has 13 amino acids. The V gene's germline CDR1 is SGHRS and CDR2 YFSETQ. CDR3 coding DNA: TGCGCCAGCAGCACAGGGACAGCGAATGGCTACACCTTC. It yields the protein CASSTGTANGYTF.

J is TRBJ2-2 and V is TRBV29-1; 9 positions agree with TRBD2. Germline V gene sequence: CDR1 SQVTM, CDR2 ANQGSEA. This CDR3 is 15 amino acids long. J was trimmed by 3 bases and V by 2 bases; bases with no gene match: 4. The CDR3 DNA sequence: TGCAGCGTTGAACGAGTAGCGGGGGACACCGGGGAGCTGTTTTTT. Its translation: CSVERVAGDTGELFF.

The CDR3 bases are TGTGCCAGTAGTCCTGACAGGGTTTCACCCCTCCACTTT. Translated: CASSPDRVSPLHF. The chain has TRBV19 and TRBJ1-6; 7 bases are shared with TRBD1. The CDR3 runs 13 residues. J was trimmed by 9 bases and V by 5 bases; bases with no gene match: 4. CDR1 and CDR2 (germline): LNHDA, SQIVND (reference sequence).

The genes are TRBV27 and TRBJ2-1, with 12 positions matching TRBD2. The germline CDR1 and CDR2 sequences are MNHEY and SMNVEV (reference sequence). V lost 8 bases to trimming and J lost 6 bases; unmatched junction nucleotides: 5. CDR3 length: 14 residues. CDR3 bases: TGTGCCAGCGGACCACTAGCGGGAGGCAATGAGCAGTTCTTC. Translated, it gives CASGPLAGGNEQFF.

The chain recombines TRBV12-5 with TRBJ2-4; the D is unclear. V was cut by 0 bases and J by 0 bases, with 18 bases left in between. CDR1 is LGHNT, CDR2 FRNRAP, per germline. The CDR3 is 19 residues long. CDR3 protein: CASGLVSASFREAKNIQYF. DNA of the CDR3: TGTGCTAGTGGTTTGGTAAGTGCTTCTTTTCGCGAAGCCAAAAACATTCAGTACTTC.